What follows is one TCR beta chain and its context. The antigen is not known. This entry belongs to a study of T cell responses to AZD1222 COVID-19 vaccine. The CDR3 runs 15 residues. Per the germline V gene, CDR1 is MRHNA and CDR2 is SNTAGT. Trimming removed 6 bases from V and 4 bases from J; junction bases left unmatched: 9. Some clones are missing from TCRdb's copy, which holds only in-frame ones; the method was immunoSEQ multiplex PCR. The sample comprises approximately 150,000 clones, about 92% of which are singletons, and about 2.3% rests with the top ten. Study-wide results and limits: The repertoires were collected only after the peak T cell response. Increases in Spike-specific TCR breadth and depth were seen after two AZD1222 doses. Reportedly, nearly half of unique spike TCRs recognized epitopes outside B.1.351/B.1.1.7 mutations.

The source is an adult in good health. The source was peripheral blood, collected on day 0 of AZD1222 vaccination. V usage is TRBV6-4 and J usage is TRBJ2-3, with 8 bases that match TRBD2. DNA of the CDR3: TGTGCCAGCAGCCGGGAGGGCCCGGGCCCAGATACGCAGTATTTT. It is translated as CASSREGPGPDTQYF.